A selection of T cell receptor beta chains follows, all from one sample in a study of STAT5B mutations in CD4+ large granular lymphocyte leukemia. Libraries were prepared by immunoSEQ multiplex PCR; TCRdb keeps only in-frame clonotypes and omits some of them. This sample carries over 25,000 clones, roughly 80% of them seen once, and the ten largest clones take 4.4%. Material: CD4+ T cells from blood buffy coats. The receptors here all came from a human donor in good health. The CDR3 runs from the conserved cysteine through the conserved F or W. A D gene is named only where the DNA matches it firmly. Size tells how often a clone was seen (once, few, many) or the class of an expanded clone, and some rows leave it out.

D gene | clone size | J gene | CDR3 length | V gene | CDR3 protein | CDR3 DNA
TRBD2 | - | TRBJ2-7 | 15 | TRBV28 | CASSPAGLAGGVQYF | TGTGCCAGCAGTCCCGCCGGACTAGCGGGAGGCGTGCAGTACTTC
- | - | TRBJ2-5 | 17 | TRBV5-1 | CASSPGEGPRYQETQYF | TGCGCCAGCAGCCCCGGAGAAGGACCCAGGTATCAAGAGACCCAGTACTTC
TRBD2 | - | TRBJ2-1 | 12 | TRBV6-5 | CASKRAGGEQFF | TGTGCCAGCAAGAGAGCGGGAGGGGAGCAGTTCTTC
TRBD1 | once | TRBJ2-7 | 14 | TRBV4-3 | CASSLLTGSYEQYF | TGCGCCAGCAGCCTATTGACAGGGTCCTACGAGCAGTACTTC
- | - | TRBJ1-1 | 17 | TRBV18 | CASSPDRLGGIITEAFF | TGTGCCAGCTCACCAGACAGGCTCGGGGGGATTATCACTGAAGCTTTCTTT
- | - | TRBJ2-1 | 14 | TRBV10-3 | CAITPGNSYNEQFF | TGTGCCATCACTCCAGGAAACTCCTACAATGAGCAATTCTTC
TRBD1 | - | TRBJ1-2 | 14 | TRBV28 | CASSSPGQGFGYTF | TGTGCCAGCAGTTCCCCGGGACAGGGGTTTGGCTACACCTTC
- | - | TRBJ2-7 | 14 | TRBV7-9 | CASTISGSSYEQYF | TGTGCCAGCACCATTAGCGGTAGCTCCTACGAGCAGTACTTC
- | - | TRBJ2-7 | 13 | TRBV6-1 | CASRETATYEQYF | TGTGCCAGCAGGGAGACAGCCACCTACGAGCAGTACTTC
- | few | TRBJ2-7 | 15 | TRBV4-1 | CASSQSGLPPYEQYF | TGCGCCAGCAGCCAATCGGGACTCCCTCCCTACGAGCAGTACTTC
TRBD1 | - | TRBJ1-3 | 13 | TRBV6-6 | CASSTGGRNTIYF | TGTGCCAGCAGTACAGGGGGAAGAAACACCATATATTTT
- | - | TRBJ2-3 | 14 | TRBV7-2 | CASSLDPGADTQYF | TGTGCCAGCAGCTTAGACCCCGGGGCAGATACGCAGTATTTT
TRBD2 | - | TRBJ2-1 | 16 | TRBV5-4 | CASSLGGLAGGFEQFF | TGTGCCAGCAGCTTGGGGGGACTAGCGGGAGGGTTTGAGCAGTTCTTC
- | - | TRBJ2-7 | 13 | TRBV29-1 | CSAETGPWYEQYF | TGCAGCGCCGAGACCGGGCCTTGGTACGAGCAGTACTTC
- | - | TRBJ2-1 | 15 | TRBV7-2 | CASSVGGGQYNEQFF | TGTGCCAGCAGCGTGGGGGGTGGTCAGTACAATGAGCAGTTCTTC
- | - | TRBJ2-2 | 16 | TRBV7-2 | CASSSGVGSGTGELFF | TGTGCCAGCAGTTCAGGGGTGGGCTCGGGGACCGGGGAGCTGTTTTTT
TRBD1 | - | TRBJ2-7 | 14 | TRBV28 | CASNPGQLPLEQYF | TGTGCCAGCAACCCGGGACAGCTCCCCCTCGAGCAGTACTTC
- | few | TRBJ1-2 | 12 | TRBV27 | CASSLSGDGYTF | TGTGCCAGCAGTTTATCGGGGGATGGCTACACCTTC
- | - | TRBJ1-4 | 13 | TRBV30 | CAWRRTVGEKLFF | TGTGCCTGGAGGAGGACCGTAGGGGAAAAACTGTTTTTT
- | - | TRBJ2-7 | 14 | TRBV7-2 | CASSFLAATYEQYF | TGTGCCAGCAGCTTTTTGGCAGCGACCTACGAGCAGTACTTC
- | - | TRBJ2-6 | 15 | TRBV2 | CASSIAFSGANVLTF | TGTGCCAGCAGTATCGCCTTCTCTGGGGCCAACGTCCTGACTTTC